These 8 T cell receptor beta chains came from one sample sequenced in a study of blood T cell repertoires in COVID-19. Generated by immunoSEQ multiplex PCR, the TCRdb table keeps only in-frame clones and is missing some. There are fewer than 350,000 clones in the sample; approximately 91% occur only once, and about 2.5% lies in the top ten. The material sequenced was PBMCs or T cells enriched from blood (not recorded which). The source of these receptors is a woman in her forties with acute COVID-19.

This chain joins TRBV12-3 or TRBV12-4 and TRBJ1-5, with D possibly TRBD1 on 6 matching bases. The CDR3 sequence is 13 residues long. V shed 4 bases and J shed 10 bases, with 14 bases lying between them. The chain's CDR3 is CASSYRVSAPQHF. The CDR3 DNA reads TGTGCCAGCAGTTACAGGGTGTCGGCTCCCCAGCATTTT.

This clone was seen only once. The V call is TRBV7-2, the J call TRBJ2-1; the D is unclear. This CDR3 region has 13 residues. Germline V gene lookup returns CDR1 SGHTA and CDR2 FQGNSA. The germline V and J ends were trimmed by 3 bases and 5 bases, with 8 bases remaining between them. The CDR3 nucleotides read TGTGCCAGCAGCTTCGGGTTTAACAATGAGCAGTTCTTC. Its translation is CASSFGFNNEQFF.

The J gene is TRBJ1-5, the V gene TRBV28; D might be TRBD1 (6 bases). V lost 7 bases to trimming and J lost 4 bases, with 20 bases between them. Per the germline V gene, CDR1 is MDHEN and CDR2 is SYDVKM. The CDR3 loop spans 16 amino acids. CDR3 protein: CASTLRGGYRNQPQHF. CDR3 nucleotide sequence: TGTGCCAGCACCCTAAGAGGGGGTTATCGGAATCAGCCCCAGCATTTT.

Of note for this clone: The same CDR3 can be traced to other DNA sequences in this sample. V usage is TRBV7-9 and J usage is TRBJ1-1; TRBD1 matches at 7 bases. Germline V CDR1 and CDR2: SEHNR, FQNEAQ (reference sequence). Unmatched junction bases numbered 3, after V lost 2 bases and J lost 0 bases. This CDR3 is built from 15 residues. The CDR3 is CASSLRTGMNTEAFF. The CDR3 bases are TGTGCCAGCAGCTTAAGGACAGGCATGAACACTGAAGCTTTCTTT.

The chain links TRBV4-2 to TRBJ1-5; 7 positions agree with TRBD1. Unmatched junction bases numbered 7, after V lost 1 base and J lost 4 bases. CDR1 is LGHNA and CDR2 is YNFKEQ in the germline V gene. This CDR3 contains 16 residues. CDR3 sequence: CASSQVPTGWNQPQHF. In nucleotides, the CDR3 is TGTGCCAGCAGCCAAGTGCCGACAGGGTGGAATCAGCCCCAGCATTTT.

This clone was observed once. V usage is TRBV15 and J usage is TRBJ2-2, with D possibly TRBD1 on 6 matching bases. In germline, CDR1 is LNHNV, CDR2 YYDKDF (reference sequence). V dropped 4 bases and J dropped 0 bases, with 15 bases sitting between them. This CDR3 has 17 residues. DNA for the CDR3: TGTGCCACCAGCAAAAGGGTGTGGGGGCCGAACACCGGGGAGCTGTTTTTT. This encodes CATSKRVWGPNTGELFF.

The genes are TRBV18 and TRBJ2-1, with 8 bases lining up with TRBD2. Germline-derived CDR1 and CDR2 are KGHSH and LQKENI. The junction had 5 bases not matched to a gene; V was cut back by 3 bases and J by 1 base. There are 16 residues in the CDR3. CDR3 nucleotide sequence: TGTGCCAGCTCACCTAACGGGGGGGGATCCTACAATGAGCAGTTCTTC. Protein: CASSPNGGGSYNEQFF.

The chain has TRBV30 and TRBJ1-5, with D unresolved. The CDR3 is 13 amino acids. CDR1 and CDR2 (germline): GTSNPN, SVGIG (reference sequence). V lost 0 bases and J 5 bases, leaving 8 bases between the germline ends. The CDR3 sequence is CAWSVDNDQPQHF. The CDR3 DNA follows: TGTGCCTGGAGTGTAGACAACGATCAGCCCCAGCATTTT.